Detailed here is one T cell receptor beta chain. This sample was included in a study of blood T cell repertoires in COVID-19. As for the study in general: Acute and convalescent COVID-19 samples came from the United States, Italy and Spain. Sample material is recorded as cDNA or gDNA derived from T cells, B-cell-depleted T cells, or PBMCs.

The V end lost 2 bases, the J end lost 2 bases, and 6 bases lay between the germline ends. Germline V gene data show CDR1 as LNHDA and CDR2 as SQIVND (reference sequence). This CDR3 contains 13 residues. Authors' data handling: By means of reference gene primer amplification, nucleated cell counts were estimated. Using immunoSEQ multiplex PCR, the repertoire was profiled, and TCRdb retains in-frame clones only, with some absent. V, J and clone size are taken as reported in that table, and D and trimming were inferred from the DNA itself. The sample yields roughly 95,000 clones, roughly four fifths seen once.

Material: peripheral blood. This TCR derives from a man between 50 and 59 years old with active or convalescent COVID-19. This chain links TRBV19 with TRBJ1-1; D is possibly TRBD1 (5 bases). The CDR3 sequence is CASSIQGNTEAFF. The CDR3 nucleotides read TGTGCCAGTAGTATACAGGGAAACACTGAAGCTTTCTTT.